The sequence of this T cell receptor (beta chain) was determined in a study of T cell repertoires in cytomegalovirus infection. Study-level background: In public TCR beta signatures, there were indications of both CMV infection and matching HLA type. Study observations and caveats: Dominating the ex vivo response were TCR beta clonotypes that were CMV-specific and HLA-C-restricted. Cumulative frequency (of public TCR beta family members) identified carriers of CMV plus the relevant HLA.

Points on this clonotype: Its cognate antigen is unknown.

TCRdb passed the reads through MiXCR, listing each CDR3 protein once. The table has under 600,000 distinct CDR3 sequences, more than 15% seen once. The CDR3 totals 13 residues. Germline trimming cut 8 bases from V and 7 bases from J; bases unmatched to any gene: 11. From germline, CDR1 is SQVTM and CDR2 ANQGSEA. Material: CD8+ T cells from PBMCs. The genes are TRBV29-1 and TRBJ2-1; TRBD2 agrees at 7 bases. The source of this sequence is a human donor in good health (CMV status not recorded). Some clones in this sample may be carry-over from other donors' samples. CDR3 in amino acids: CSHLGDGGNEQFF. The CDR3 coding sequence is TGCAGCCACCTGGGGGACGGGGGGAATGAGCAGTTCTTC.